Presented here are 27 T cell receptor beta chains from one specimen sequenced in a study of spatial heterogeneity in lung cancer. Regarding the study as a whole: Mutation tallies in tumors tracked expanded intratumoral alpha and beta TCR counts.

TCRdb ran MiXCR on the 5' RACE reads and lists one entry per CDR3 protein. The sample shows around 100,000 distinct CDR3 sequences, 4.4% of them seen only once. These TCRs are of unknown antigen specificity. Time point indicated: sample taken at primary tumor resection. Here the sequenced sample was lung tumor tissue, taken at surgery. These receptors came from a male donor with early-stage non-small cell lung cancer.

This clonotype appeared many times. One junction end disagrees with the germline gene, perhaps due to a read error. CDR3 residues: CASSTGLAGVYEQYF. CDR3 in DNA: TGTGCTAGCAGCACAGGACTAGCGGGAGTCTACGAGCAGTACTTC. The rearrangement joins TRBV7-7 to TRBJ2-7; 13 bases match TRBD2. The CDR3 totals 15 residues. CDR1 is SSHAT, CDR2 FNYEAQ, per germline (reference sequence).

This clonotype was counted a few times. J is TRBJ2-1 and V is TRBV6-6; no reliable D call. Germline CDR1 reads MNHNY; CDR2 reads SVGAGI (reference sequence). V was clipped by 0 bases and J by 0 bases, with 12 bases between them. CDR3 length: 17 residues. The CDR3 region has the DNA TGTGCCAGCAGTTACTCTCCCGTCCAGAACTCCTACAATGAGCAGTTCTTC. This translates into CASSYSPVQNSYNEQFF.

This clonotype occurred a few times. The V and J genes are TRBV7-8 and TRBJ2-2; a weak D match, TRBD2 (6 bases). The length of the CDR3 is 21 residues. The V gene's germline CDR1 is SGHVS and CDR2 FQNEAQ. V lost 4 bases and J 5 bases, leaving 32 bases between the germline ends. In DNA, the CDR3 is TGTGCCAGCAGCTCCAAAATCCCCTTACTCCTCGGGAGACTGGGTACCGGGGAGCTGTTTTTT. It translates to CASSSKIPLLLGRLGTGELFF.

The chain has TRBV7-9 and TRBJ2-7, with 8 bases matching TRBD2. CDR3 length equals 17 residues. V shed 2 bases and J 4 bases; nucleotides not matched to a gene: 13. Germline loops: CDR1 SEHNR, CDR2 FQNEAQ (reference sequence). CDR3 nucleotides: TGTGCCAGCAGCTTACCTGTCCCCGGGACTAGTTCGTACGAGCAGTACTTC. Protein: CASSLPVPGTSSYEQYF.

The chain combines TRBV20-1 with TRBJ2-2; no definite D call. The germline gives CDR1 DFQATT, CDR2 SNEGSKA (reference sequence). V lost 6 bases, J lost 5 bases, and 22 bases lay in between. The CDR3 covers 16 residues. CDR3 DNA sequence: TGCAGTGCGCTAGGAGCTGCTCGACCCCTTACCGGGGAGCTGTTTTTT. It specifies CSALGAARPLTGELFF.

This clonotype was found many times. The chain recombines TRBV5-1 with TRBJ2-2, with TRBD1 as a possible D gene (6 bases). Trimming removed 5 bases from V and 4 bases from J, with 18 bases in between. The CDR3 length is 16 residues. Germline V gene data show CDR1 as SGHRS and CDR2 as YFSETQ. CDR3 bases: TGCGCCAGCAGATCTTTCGCAGGGGTGGGCACCGGGGAGCTGTTTTTT. This sequence encodes CASRSFAGVGTGELFF. Combining the CDR3 with reference TRBV5-1 and TRBJ2-2 gives the whole variable domain KAGVTQTPRYLIKTRGQQVTLSCSPISGHRSVSWYQQTPGQGLQFLFEYFSETQRNKGNFPGRFSGRQFSNSRSEMNVSTLELGDSALYLCASRSFAGVGTGELFFGEGSRLTVL.

This clonotype was found many times. The V and J genes are TRBV20-1 and TRBJ2-1; 14 nucleotides match TRBD2. V shed 2 bases and J 9 bases; nucleotides not matched to a gene: 12. This CDR3 is built from 17 residues. Germline V lookup: CDR1 DFQATT, CDR2 SNEGSKA (reference sequence). Written as DNA, the CDR3 is TGCAGTGCTAGATTGCCCCTCGGGACTAGCGGGAGTGGTGAGCAGTTCTTC. It is translated as CSARLPLGTSGSGEQFF.

This clonotype has a handful of counts. The chain combines TRBV5-1 with TRBJ2-6; D call uncertain. V lost 0 bases to trimming and J lost 2 bases, with 9 bases between them. The CDR3 loop spans 16 amino acids. The germline V gene has CDR1 SGHRS and CDR2 YFSETQ. CDR3: CASSLEGGAGANVLTF. The CDR3 DNA reads TGCGCCAGCAGCTTGGAGGGTGGCGCTGGGGCCAACGTCCTGACTTTC.

This clonotype occurred a few times. The chain joins TRBV7-2 to TRBJ2-1, with D maybe TRBD1 (5 bases). Trimming stripped 5 bases from V and 6 bases from J, with 14 bases between. This CDR3 is 14 amino acids long. Germline CDR1 and CDR2: SGHTA and FQGNSA. CDR3 DNA: TGTGCCAGCAGCCCTGGGGCGTGGGGCAATGAGCAGTTCTTC. Protein: CASSPGAWGNEQFF.

The chain links TRBV6-5 to TRBJ2-7, with TRBD2 matching over 9 bases. The CDR3 contains 15 residues. The trim removed 6 bases at V and 4 bases at J, leaving 10 bases unmatched. Looked up from germline, CDR1 is MNHEY and CDR2 is SVGAGI. The CDR3: CASRPGLADTYEQYF. The CDR3 DNA is TGTGCCAGCAGACCGGGACTAGCCGACACGTACGAGCAGTACTTC.

This clonotype was detected many times. The chain couples TRBV6-5 to TRBJ2-3, with D perhaps TRBD1 (6 bases). Germline loops: CDR1 MNHEY, CDR2 SVGAGI. V dropped 5 bases and J dropped 5 bases, with 11 bases sitting between them. The CDR3 contains 13 residues. CDR3 sequence: CASSKLGQDTQYF. DNA of the CDR3: TGTGCCAGCAGTAAATTGGGACAAGATACGCAGTATTTT.

This clonotype was detected ten times or more. This rearrangement joins TRBV29-1 to TRBJ2-7; possibly TRBD1 for D (6 bases). V was clipped by 7 bases and J by 4 bases, with 11 bases between them. The germline V gene has CDR1 SQVTM and CDR2 ANQGSEA. This CDR3 is 11 amino acids long. The CDR3 protein is CSGSRGYEQYF. Written as DNA, the CDR3 is TGCAGCGGTAGCAGGGGTTACGAGCAGTACTTC.

This clonotype has a count of ten or more. The CDR3 bases are TGTGCCAGCAGCACACGACAGGGAAACGAAAAACTGTTTTTT. Amino acid sequence: CASSTRQGNEKLFF. The V call is TRBV7-9, the J call TRBJ1-4, with 7 bases identical to TRBD1. The J segment lost 8 bases and the V segment lost 5 bases, leaving 8 bases of the junction unmatched. Germline CDR1 and CDR2: SEHNR and FQNEAQ (reference sequence). This CDR3 region has 14 residues. The full variable domain, in which reference TRBV7-9 and TRBJ1-4 provide the parts outside the CDR3, is DTGVSQNPRHKITKRGQNVTFRCDPISEHNRLYWYRQTLGQGPEFLTYFQNEAQLEKSRLLSDRFSAERPKGSFSTLEIQRTEQGDSAMYLCASSTRQGNEKLFFGSGTQLSVL.

For this clonotype: This may come from a read error, since a much larger clone is one base off. The chain uses TRBV6-5 and TRBJ2-2; D is possibly TRBD2 (6 bases). Per germline, CDR1 MNHEY and CDR2 SVGAGI. This CDR3 is 15 amino acids long. The CDR3 region has the DNA TGTGCCAGCAGCCCTACTTGGGGACCCACCGGGGGGCTGTTTTTT. Translation gives CASSPTWGPTGGLFF.

The table lists this clonotype with many counts. V is TRBV19 and J is TRBJ2-7; 7 bases match TRBD1. The CDR3 covers 14 residues. J was trimmed by 3 bases and V by 5 bases; bases with no gene match: 7. In germline, CDR1 is LNHDA, CDR2 SQIVND (reference sequence). CDR3 residues: CASSRQGSGYEQYF. CDR3 DNA: TGTGCCAGTAGTCGACAGGGATCGGGCTACGAGCAGTACTTC.

This clonotype has a count of ten or more. J is TRBJ1-2 and V is TRBV20-1; D gene uncertain. V lost 1 base, J lost 7 bases, and 7 bases lay in between. The germline CDR1 and CDR2 sequences are DFQATT and SNEGSKA (reference sequence). The CDR3 extends over 11 amino acids. The CDR3 protein is CSARVTSGYTF. The CDR3 DNA follows: TGCAGTGCTAGAGTTACATCTGGCTACACCTTC.

The sample holds many counts of this clonotype. CDR3 nucleotides: TGTGCCAGCAGTCCTCCCCCGGGACTAATCTACGAGCAGTACTTC. Translation: CASSPPPGLIYEQYF. The chain employs TRBV12-3 or TRBV12-4 and TRBJ2-7, with 7 bases fitting TRBD2. CDR3 size: 15 residues. Trimming cost V 5 bases and J 3 bases; bases outside gene matches: 10.

Many counts were recorded for this clonotype. CDR3 amino acids: CASSGTGSDNSPLHF. As DNA, the CDR3 is TGTGCCAGCAGCGGGACAGGTTCGGATAATTCACCCCTCCACTTT. The J gene is TRBJ1-6, the V gene TRBV28, with 8 bases fitting TRBD1. The ends lost 6 bases at V and 5 bases at J; junction bases unmatched: 6. Germline CDR1 MDHEN, CDR2 SYDVKM. The CDR3 contains 15 residues.

This clonotype occurred many times. The chain uses TRBV10-3 and TRBJ2-7; D gene ambiguous. Trimming took off 3 bases at V and 0 bases at J, with 15 bases between the two ends. Germline CDR1 ENHRY, CDR2 SYGVKD. The CDR3 sequence is 16 residues long. CDR3 bases: TGTGCCATCAGTGACATTGGTTTAGGGCTCTCCTACGAGCAGTACTTC. Translated, it gives CAISDIGLGLSYEQYF.

This clonotype was found many times. This chain connects TRBV5-4 to TRBJ1-4; tentative D call: TRBD1 (6 bases). Deletions cut 3 bases from V and 8 bases from J, with 17 bases between. This CDR3 region has 15 residues. CDR1 is SGHNT and CDR2 is YYREEE in the germline V gene (reference sequence). The CDR3 DNA follows: TGTGCCAGCAGCTCTAACAGGGCGGGGAAGGAAAAACTGTTTTTT. It translates to CASSSNRAGKEKLFF.

This chain links TRBV5-1 with TRBJ2-3; D might be TRBD2 (6 bases). V shed 7 bases and J shed 2 bases, with 17 bases lying between them. CDR1 is SGHRS, CDR2 YFSETQ, per germline. The CDR3 is 15 amino acids. The CDR3 bases are TGCGCCAGCCGTCGCGGGAACAGCAACACAGATACGCAGTATTTT. Amino acid sequence: CASRRGNSNTDTQYF.

This clonotype has a count of ten or more. Written as DNA, the CDR3 is TGTGCCAGCAGCGTAGGGGCAGGGGCCGACGTCTATGGCTACACCTTC. It specifies CASSVGAGADVYGYTF. This chain connects TRBV9 to TRBJ1-2; D is perhaps TRBD1 (6 bases). Trimming pared 0 bases from V and 4 bases from J, leaving 16 bases between. The V gene's germline CDR1 is SGDLS and CDR2 YYNGEE. The CDR3 runs to 16 residues.

This clonotype was observed at least ten times. The gene calls are TRBV6-1 and TRBJ2-7; D might be TRBD2 (5 bases). This CDR3 has 13 amino acids. Looked up from germline, CDR1 is MNHNS and CDR2 is SASEGT. V gave up 2 bases and J gave up 11 bases, with 16 bases separating them. CDR3 residues: CASSETVTMTKYF. The CDR3 DNA sequence: TGTGCCAGCAGTGAAACCGTGACTATGACGAAGTACTTC.

This clonotype was seen repeatedly, ten times or more. The chain employs TRBV27 and TRBJ1-1, with D maybe TRBD1 (5 bases). CDR3 size: 14 residues. V was cut by 0 bases and J by 2 bases, with 7 bases left in between. Germline values: CDR1 MNHEY, CDR2 SMNVEV (reference sequence). The DNA of the CDR3 is TGTGCCAGCAGTTTATCTTGGACAAACACTGAAGCTTTCTTT. It is translated as CASSLSWTNTEAFF.

This clonotype was observed at least ten times. This chain links TRBV2 with TRBJ1-6; D might be TRBD1 (6 bases). Germline values: CDR1 SNHLY, CDR2 FYNNEI. The V gene lost 6 bases and the J gene lost 1 base, with 10 bases spanning the gap. CDR3 size: 15 residues. CDR3 protein: CASSADRSYNSPLHF. The CDR3 bases are TGTGCCAGCAGCGCCGACAGGTCCTATAATTCACCCCTCCACTTT.

This clonotype was found many times. This chain links TRBV3-1 with TRBJ1-4; possible D gene TRBD1, 5 bases. V lost 4 bases and J lost 8, with 20 bases in between. Germline CDR1 reads LGHDT; CDR2 reads YNNKEL (reference sequence). The CDR3 has 16 amino acids. The CDR3 DNA sequence: TGTGCCAGCAGCCTTGGACACCCTCATCGTATCGAAAAACTGTTTTTT. This translates into CASSLGHPHRIEKLFF.

This clonotype was observed many times. The chain uses TRBV29-1 and TRBJ2-3; 10 bases map to TRBD1. Germline V lookup: CDR1 SQVTM, CDR2 ANQGSEA. The CDR3 contains 13 residues. V lost 6 bases and J lost 3; bases outside the gene matches: 3. DNA of the CDR3: TGCAGCGTCGACAGGGGGCAAACAGATACGCAGTATTTT. This translates into CSVDRGQTDTQYF.